The sequence of this T cell receptor beta chain was determined in a study of response to subunit inactivated influenza vaccine. About this clonotype itself: Its antigen is unknown.

Per the germline V gene, CDR1 is SGHRS and CDR2 is YFSETQ. This CDR3 has 14 residues. After removal of 3 bases from V and 6 bases from J, the junction contained 4 bases not matched to a gene. One entry per CDR3 protein results from TCRdb running MiXCR on the RT-PCR reads. The sample contains almost 600,000 distinct CDR3 sequences, 13% to 15% of which appear only once. Study-wide findings and caveats: The authors suggested that few new T cells are recruited per seasonal influenza vaccination.

Sequenced here: PBMCs from blood, sampled roughly 12 days after vaccination. This receptor was obtained from a man in his fifties or sixties who received an inactivated influenza vaccine. The chain couples TRBV5-1 to TRBJ1-2, with 11 bases fitting TRBD1. CDR3: CASSSGQGADGYTF. The CDR3 bases are TGCGCCAGCAGCTCAGGACAGGGGGCGGATGGCTACACCTTC.